This T cell receptor (beta chain) was retrieved from a study of technical replicates of blood from several donors. Clones were sequenced by immunoSEQ multiplex PCR, and TCRdb holds only the in-frame ones, with some missing. The top ten hold 0.39% of the sample, which has roughly 87,000 clones, roughly 90% seen once. Trimming pared 5 bases from V and 0 bases from J, leaving 8 bases between. Germline V CDR1 and CDR2: SGHTA, FQGNSA. The CDR3 runs 15 residues. This receptor was taken from a human donor in good health. The chain combines TRBV7-2 with TRBJ2-6; D is ambiguous. The sequencing input was T cells isolated from PBMCs. CDR3 nucleotides: TGTGCCAGCAGCAGGAGATCCTCTGGGGCCAACGTCCTGACTTTC. This encodes CASSRRSSGANVLTF.